These T cell receptor beta chains were read from a single sample in a study of early T cells in non-severe SARS-CoV-2 infection. TCRdb processed the 5' RACE reads anew with MiXCR; each CDR3 protein has one entry. In the table there are 71,000 or so distinct CDR3 sequences, roughly 15% of which are singletons. Sequenced sample: whole blood. The receptors derive from an adult who was a healthcare worker with PCR-confirmed SARS-CoV-2 infection or an uninfected control (not recorded which). Both conserved end residues are part of each CDR3. A D gene is named only where the DNA matches it firmly. Rows give clone size only sometimes, using once, few, many, or a class for an expanded clone.

size: many; V: TRBV6-6; J: TRBJ2-6; D: TRBD1; DNA: TGTGCCAGCAGTTGGGACAGAAGCTCTGGGGCCAACGTCCTGACTTTC; CDR3: CASSWDRSSGANVLTF
size: NA; V: TRBV20-1; J: TRBJ1-6; D: TRBD1; DNA: TGCAGTGCTGCCCGGGACAGCTCCTATAATTCACCCCTCCACTTT; CDR3: CSAARDSSYNSPLHF
size: NA; V: TRBV11-2; J: TRBJ1-1; D: NA; DNA: TGTGCCAGCCGGCGCCAGGGAGTCACTGAAGCTTTCTTT; CDR3: CASRRQGVTEAFF
size: NA; V: TRBV29-1; J: TRBJ1-1; D: TRBD1; DNA: TGCAGCGTTGAACTCGGACAGGGTTCCACTGAAGCTTTCTTT; CDR3: CSVELGQGSTEAFF
size: NA; V: TRBV12-3/TRBV12-4; J: TRBJ2-2; D: NA; DNA: TGTGCCAGCAGAAAACTAGAGACCGGGGAGCTGTTTTTT; CDR3: CASRKLETGELFF
size: NA; V: TRBV19; J: TRBJ1-4; D: NA; DNA: TGTGCCAGTAGTCCGCTGTTCCGGGGTCCTAATGAAAAACTGTTTTTT; CDR3: CASSPLFRGPNEKLFF
size: few; V: TRBV9; J: TRBJ2-5; D: NA; DNA: TGTGCCAGCAGCGTAGGGCTAGGAGGCAAGAGGACCCAGTACTTC; CDR3: CASSVGLGGKRTQYF
size: few; V: TRBV7-9; J: TRBJ1-2; D: TRBD1; DNA: TGTGCCAGCAGGGAGACAGGGAGCTACACCTTC; CDR3: CASRETGSYTF
size: NA; V: TRBV7-9; J: TRBJ2-7; D: NA; DNA: TGTGCCAGCAGCTTTCCGGGACGGAGCTCCTACGAGCAGTACTTC; CDR3: CASSFPGRSSYEQYF
size: many; V: TRBV6-1; J: TRBJ1-5; D: TRBD1; DNA: TGTGCCAGCGACAGGGCGGGAGGCAATCAGCCCCAGCATTTT; CDR3: CASDRAGGNQPQHF